A single T cell receptor beta chain is shown here with its context. Its specificity is unknown. The germline gives CDR1 MDHEN, CDR2 SYDVKM. The CDR3 extends over 16 amino acids. V lost 3 bases and J 2 bases, leaving 14 bases between the germline ends. This record comes from a study of beta chain features in type 1 diabetes. Study-level points and caveats: Type 1 diabetes patients had moderately but significantly shorter TCRB CDR3s in all four CD4+ subsets.

The isolated RNA, all of it, was reverse transcribed, so expressed TCRB transcripts were what got sequenced. Sequenced by immunoSEQ multiplex PCR; TCRdb stores in-frame clones only, minus some. The table lists more than 150,000 clones, 8.5% to 10% of them singletons. The sequence came from a woman aged 25-40 years with type 1 diabetes. The gene calls are TRBV28 and TRBJ2-4; no firm D call. Sequenced: central memory CD4+ T cells from blood. In DNA form, the CDR3 reads TGTGCCAGCAGTTTGATCCCGAGCTCTACCAAAAACATTCAGTACTTC. Translated, it gives CASSLIPSSTKNIQYF.